This is a list of T cell receptor beta chains from one sample in a study of shared clonotypes between healthy human individuals. The repertoire was sequenced with immunoSEQ multiplex PCR; TCRdb's copy has only in-frame clones and lacks some. The sample holds 550,000 to 600,000 clones, about 98% seen once. The material sequenced was naive CD8+ T cells sorted from blood. The receptors were gathered from a man aged 30 to 45 in good health. The CDR3 runs from the conserved cysteine through the conserved F or W. The D gene is left open where the match is weak. Clone size appears in some rows only: once, few, many, or a class for an expanded clone.

14 TRBD2 TRBJ2-1 . TRBV29-1 TGCAGCGTGGGAATGGCTAGCGGATACAATGAGCAGTTCTTC CSVGMASGYNEQFF
18 TRBD1 TRBJ2-2 . TRBV9 TGTGCCAGCAGCGTAGCCTTCCCGACAGGGGGCATGGCCGGGGAGCTGTTTTTT CASSVAFPTGGMAGELFF
14 . TRBJ2-7 . TRBV9 TGTGCCAGCAGCGTTGGAGGAGGAGCCTACGAGCAGTACTTC CASSVGGGAYEQYF
15 TRBD2 TRBJ2-1 . TRBV7-9 TGTGCCAGCAGGTATGGGACTAGTGGGTACAATGAGCAGTTCTTC CASRYGTSGYNEQFF
14 TRBD2 TRBJ2-1 . TRBV2 TGTGCCAGCAGTGGGACTAGCGGATCCAATGAGCAGTTCTTC CASSGTSGSNEQFF
15 TRBD1 TRBJ1-2 . TRBV30 TGTGCCTGGAGTCGGGACGGGACAGATGAATATGGCTACACCTTC CAWSRDGTDEYGYTF
15 TRBD1 TRBJ1-4 . TRBV4-1 TGCGCCAGCAGCCAAGAATGGGACAGGCCTCGGGAACTGTTTTTT CASSQEWDRPRELFF
14 . TRBJ2-7 . TRBV5-5 TGTGCCAGCAGCTTGGTTACAGCCGCCTACGAGCAGTACTTC CASSLVTAAYEQYF
16 . TRBJ2-5 . TRBV4-1 TGCGCCAGCAGCCTGGGAACAGCCAGCCCCGGAGGGACCCAGTACTTC CASSLGTASPGGTQYF
13 . TRBJ1-1 . TRBV7-8 TGTGCCAGCAGCTTAGCGGTCTTAACTGAAGCTTTCTTT CASSLAVLTEAFF
12 . TRBJ2-1 . TRBV27 TGTGCCAGCAGTTTATCGGGTTGGGAGCAGTTCTTC CASSLSGWEQFF
14 . TRBJ2-7 . TRBV5-4 TGTGCCAGCAGCTTCTGGGTTAGAACCCACGAGCAGTACTTC CASSFWVRTHEQYF
14 TRBD2 TRBJ2-5 . TRBV28 TGTGCCAGCAGCCTGGGACTAGCGGTAGAGACCCAGTACTTC CASSLGLAVETQYF
13 . TRBJ2-1 . TRBV4-1 TGCGCCGCCTCGAGGGCTCTCTACAATGAGCAGTTCTTC CAASRALYNEQFF
14 TRBD1 TRBJ2-7 . TRBV7-9 TGTGCCAGCAGCCACCGGGACAGCTCCTACGAGCAGTACTTC CASSHRDSSYEQYF
16 . TRBJ2-1 once TRBV11-2 TGTGCCAGCAGCTTGGGGCTTTATGGCTCCTACAATGAGCAGTTCTTC CASSLGLYGSYNEQFF
15 TRBD2 TRBJ2-1 . TRBV19 TGTGCCAGTAGTACGACTAGCGGGGACTACAATGAGCAGTTCTTC CASSTTSGDYNEQFF
14 TRBD2 TRBJ2-1 . TRBV30 TGTGCCTGGAGTCCGGGACTAGGTCAAAATGAGCAGTTCTTC CAWSPGLGQNEQFF
15 . TRBJ2-3 . TRBV4-3 TGCGCCAGCAGCCAAGCACGGGGATACACAGATACGCAGTATTTT CASSQARGYTDTQYF
16 . TRBJ2-7 . TRBV13 TGTGCCAGCAGCTTAGGCGCTACAGGGAAAACCTACGAGCAGTACTTC CASSLGATGKTYEQYF
12 . TRBJ2-1 . TRBV15 TGTGCCACCAGCAGACTAGGTGGTGAGCAGTTCTTC CATSRLGGEQFF
14 TRBD1 TRBJ1-2 . TRBV11-2 TGTGCCAGCAGCCCTTGGGAGGGGGCGGTTGGCTACACCTTC CASSPWEGAVGYTF
17 TRBD1 TRBJ1-1 . TRBV2 TGTGCCTGCCCGACGACCCTGTCCGGGACAGGGGGCACTGAAGCTTTCTTT CACPTTLSGTGGTEAFF
14 . TRBJ1-3 once TRBV5-1 TGCGCCAGCAGCTCGGAGGGGTACGGAAACACCATATATTTT CASSSEGYGNTIYF
15 TRBD2 TRBJ2-1 . TRBV11-3 TGTGCCAGCAGCTCTCCACTAGCGGGAGGCGATGAGCAGTTCTTC CASSSPLAGGDEQFF
14 TRBD2 TRBJ2-5 . TRBV7-2 TGTGCCAGCAGCCCCCGGGGGGTGCGGGAGACCCAGTACTTC CASSPRGVRETQYF
12 . TRBJ2-1 . TRBV11-2 TGTGCCAGCAGCTGGGCGGAGAATGAGCAGTTCTTC CASSWAENEQFF
12 . TRBJ2-7 . TRBV15 TGTGCCACCAGTTCTGCTGGTCACGAGCAGTACTTC CATSSAGHEQYF
11 . TRBJ2-7 . TRBV6-1 TGTGCCAGCACCAAGGGCTACGAGCAGTACTTC CASTKGYEQYF
14 . TRBJ2-7 . TRBV27 TGTGCCAGCAGTTGGGGGCCCGCCACCTACGAGCAGTACTTC CASSWGPATYEQYF
15 . TRBJ1-5 . TRBV15 TGTGCCACCAGCAGAGATCGGGCACCAATTCAACCCCAGCATTTT CATSRDRAPIQPQHF
15 . TRBJ2-1 . TRBV27 TGTGCCAGCAGTGTAGACTCAAGGGCCTACAATGAGCAGTTCTTC CASSVDSRAYNEQFF
14 . TRBJ2-7 . TRBV5-1 TGCGCCAGCAGCTTGGCACAGGGGACTTACGAGCAGTACTTC CASSLAQGTYEQYF
19 TRBD1 TRBJ1-1 . TRBV4-1 TGCGCCAGCAGCCAAGACATAATTGGACAGGTCGGGGGGAACACTGAAGCTTTCTTT CASSQDIIGQVGGNTEAFF
13 . TRBJ2-1 . TRBV6-5 TGTGCCAGCAGTTACGCCCTCTGGGATGAGCAGTTCTTC CASSYALWDEQFF
14 TRBD1 TRBJ1-1 . TRBV27 TGTGCCAGCAGTCTCAACAGGGGCAGCACTGAAGCTTTCTTT CASSLNRGSTEAFF
15 TRBD2 TRBJ2-1 . TRBV4-1 TGCGCCAGCAGGCGCACTAGCGGGACCTACAATGAGCAGTTCTTC CASRRTSGTYNEQFF
15 . TRBJ2-7 . TRBV10-1 TGCGCCAGCAGTGAGTCGGGGACCCGGATCCACGAGCAGTACTTC CASSESGTRIHEQYF
15 TRBD1 TRBJ2-7 . TRBV27 TGTGCCAGCAGTTCGCCCGGGACAGGGACCCACGAGCAGTACTTC CASSSPGTGTHEQYF
13 . TRBJ2-1 . TRBV7-8 TGTGCCAGCAGCTTTCGCAGGGGTGATGAGCAGTTCTTC CASSFRRGDEQFF
16 . TRBJ1-3 . TRBV7-6 TGTGCCAGCAGCTTAGCGAAGGCTGGGGGTGGAAACACCATATATTTT CASSLAKAGGGNTIYF
15 . TRBJ2-3 once TRBV7-6 TGTGCCAGCAGCAGCGAACGTGCTAGCACAGATACGCAGTATTTT CASSSERASTDTQYF
14 . TRBJ1-1 once TRBV4-1 TGCGCCAGCAGCCAAGCTTCAGGGAAGGCTGAAGCTTTCTTT CASSQASGKAEAFF
17 . TRBJ1-3 once TRBV7-9 TGTGCCAGCAGCTTAAGGGCAGGGGATGGCCCTGGAAACACCATATATTTT CASSLRAGDGPGNTIYF
15 . TRBJ2-1 . TRBV19 TGTGCCAGTAGTATAGGGTCAAGGGTGTACAATGAGCAGTTCTTC CASSIGSRVYNEQFF
16 . TRBJ2-3 . TRBV30 TGTGCCTGGAGTGTATCCAGGACGAAATTCACAGATACGCAGTATTTT CAWSVSRTKFTDTQYF
15 . TRBJ2-5 . TRBV4-3 TGCGCCAGCAGCCACCTGAATGGGGGACCAGAGACCCAGTACTTC CASSHLNGGPETQYF
17 . TRBJ2-2 . TRBV5-4 TGTGCCAGCAGCTTCGAGGGCTTACGGCACCCGGCCGGGGAGCTGTTTTTT CASSFEGLRHPAGELFF
12 . TRBJ1-1 . TRBV7-9 TGTGCCAGCACTACTGGGGTCCCTGAAGCTTTCTTT CASTTGVPEAFF
17 TRBD2 TRBJ2-3 . TRBV4-3 TGCGCCAGCAGCCAAGAACTAGCGGGAGTTGTGGCAGATACGCAGTATTTT CASSQELAGVVADTQYF
14 . TRBJ2-3 . TRBV9 TGTGCCAGCACCCCAGGGGCCGACACAGATACGCAGTATTTT CASTPGADTDTQYF
9 . TRBJ2-7 . TRBV20-1 TGCAGTGCTACCTACGAGCAGTACTTC CSATYEQYF
14 TRBD1 TRBJ2-1 . TRBV7-3 TGTGCCAGCAGCATACGACAGGGGGGCAATGAGCAGTTCTTC CASSIRQGGNEQFF